This TCR beta chain was documented in a study of response to subunit inactivated influenza vaccine. Notes on the study in general: With each seasonal influenza vaccination, the authors suggested, few new T cells are recruited.

As for this clonotype: Its antigen is not identified.

MiXCR, run by TCRdb on the RT-PCR reads, gives a single entry per CDR3 protein. This sample has about 500,000 distinct CDR3 sequences, with 10% to 15% found just once. V gave up 6 bases and J gave up 0 bases; unmatched junction bases: 7. Germline V CDR1 and CDR2: KGHDR, SFDVKD. CDR3 length: 16 residues. The receptor was derived from a man aged 45-65 years who received an inactivated influenza vaccine. The material sequenced was PBMCs from blood, taken around seven weeks after vaccination. The V call is TRBV24-1, the J call TRBJ2-1; 7 positions agree with TRBD2. CDR3 protein: CATSPSSGNSYNEQFF. The DNA of the CDR3 is TGTGCCACCAGTCCGTCCAGCGGGAACTCCTACAATGAGCAGTTCTTC.